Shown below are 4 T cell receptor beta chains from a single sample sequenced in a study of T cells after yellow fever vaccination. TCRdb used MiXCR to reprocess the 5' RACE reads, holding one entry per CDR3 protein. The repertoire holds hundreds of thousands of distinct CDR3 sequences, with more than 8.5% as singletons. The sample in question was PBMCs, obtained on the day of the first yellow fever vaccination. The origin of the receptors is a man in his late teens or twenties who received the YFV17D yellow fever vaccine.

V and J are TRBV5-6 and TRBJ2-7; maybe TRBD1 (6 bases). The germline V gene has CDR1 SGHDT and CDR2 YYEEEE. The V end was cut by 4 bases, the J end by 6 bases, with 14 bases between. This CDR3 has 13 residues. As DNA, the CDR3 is TGTGCCAGCAGCCTTACTACAGGGAGCGAGCAGTACTTC. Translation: CASSLTTGSEQYF.

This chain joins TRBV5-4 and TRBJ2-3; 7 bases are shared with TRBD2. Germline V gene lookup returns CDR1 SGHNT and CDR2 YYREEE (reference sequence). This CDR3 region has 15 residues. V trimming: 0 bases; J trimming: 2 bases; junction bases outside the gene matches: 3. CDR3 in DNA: TGTGCCAGCAGCTTGGGCGGGGGAGTCACAGATACGCAGTATTTT. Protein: CASSLGGGVTDTQYF.

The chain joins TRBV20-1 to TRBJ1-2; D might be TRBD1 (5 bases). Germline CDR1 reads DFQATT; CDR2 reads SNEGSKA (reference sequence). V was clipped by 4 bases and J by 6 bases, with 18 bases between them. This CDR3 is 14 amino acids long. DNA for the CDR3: TGCAGTGCTATCGGGGGGAGGTATATGGATGGCTACACCTTC. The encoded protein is CSAIGGRYMDGYTF.

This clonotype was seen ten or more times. CDR3 sequence: CASSPGTGTQETQYF. CDR3 nucleotides: TGTGCCAGTAGTCCCGGGACAGGAACCCAAGAGACCCAGTACTTC. The gene calls are TRBV19 and TRBJ2-5, with 8 bases fitting TRBD1. Germline lookup yields CDR1 LNHDA and CDR2 SQIVND (reference sequence). The CDR3 covers 15 residues. V trimming: 5 bases; J trimming: 1 base; junction bases outside the gene matches: 6.